Included here is one TCR beta chain sequence, with context. Its specificity is not known. TCRdb ran MiXCR on the 5' RACE reads and lists one entry per CDR3 protein. The data contain hundreds of thousands of distinct CDR3 sequences, roughly a tenth of them singletons. The CDR3 covers 13 residues. V shed 3 bases and J 8 bases; nucleotides not matched to a gene: 6. Per the germline V gene, CDR1 is SEHNR and CDR2 is FQNEAQ (reference sequence). These data come from a study of identical twins. General study findings and limits: Researchers caution that invariant MAIT and iNKT cells could partly confound zero-insertion analyses. Out-of-frame alpha sequences shared by twins were enriched for low generation probability.

This TCR came from a woman between 18 and 29 years old in good health. The sequenced material came from memory (CD45RO+) T cells sorted from blood. The chain has TRBV7-9 and TRBJ1-2; 7 nucleotides match TRBD1. CDR3: CASSLEQTGGYTF. The CDR3 DNA reads TGTGCCAGCAGCTTGGAGCAGACAGGGGGCTACACCTTC.